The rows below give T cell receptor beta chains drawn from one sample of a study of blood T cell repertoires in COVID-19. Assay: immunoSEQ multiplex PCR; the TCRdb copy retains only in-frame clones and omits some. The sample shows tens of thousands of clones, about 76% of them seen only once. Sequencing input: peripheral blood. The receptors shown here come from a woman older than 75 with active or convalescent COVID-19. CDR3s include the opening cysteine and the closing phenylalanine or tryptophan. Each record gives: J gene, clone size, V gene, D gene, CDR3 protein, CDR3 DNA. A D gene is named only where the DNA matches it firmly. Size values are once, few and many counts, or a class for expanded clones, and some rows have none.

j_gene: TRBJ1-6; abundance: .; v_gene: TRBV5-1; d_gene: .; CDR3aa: CASRTGSDSAPLHF; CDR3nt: TGCGCCAGCAGGACTGGGAGTGATAGTGCACCCCTCCACTTT
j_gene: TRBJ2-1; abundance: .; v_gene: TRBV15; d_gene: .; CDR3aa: CATSRDHVDEQFF; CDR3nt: TGTGCCACCAGCAGAGATCATGTAGATGAGCAGTTCTTC
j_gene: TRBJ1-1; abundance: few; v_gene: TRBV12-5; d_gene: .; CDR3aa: CASGLKGSTEAFF; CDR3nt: TGTGCTAGTGGTTTGAAGGGGTCCACTGAAGCTTTCTTT
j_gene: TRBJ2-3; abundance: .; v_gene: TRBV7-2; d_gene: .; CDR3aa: CASSLASTDTQYF; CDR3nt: TGTGCCAGCAGCTTAGCCTCTACAGATACGCAGTATTTT
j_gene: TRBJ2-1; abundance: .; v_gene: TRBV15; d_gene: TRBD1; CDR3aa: CATSRAIPGGLYNEQFF; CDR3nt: TGTGCCACCAGCAGAGCCATTCCAGGGGGCCTCTACAATGAGCAGTTCTTC
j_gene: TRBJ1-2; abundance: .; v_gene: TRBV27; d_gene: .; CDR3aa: CASRFPGVYGYTF; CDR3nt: TGTGCCAGCAGATTTCCAGGGGTCTATGGCTACACCTTC
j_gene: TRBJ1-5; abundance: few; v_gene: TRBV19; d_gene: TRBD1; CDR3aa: CASSSGTGKGSNQPQHF; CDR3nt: TGTGCCAGTAGTTCCGGGACAGGGAAGGGAAGCAATCAGCCCCAGCATTTT
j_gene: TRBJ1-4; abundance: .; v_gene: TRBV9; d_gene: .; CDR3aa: CASSVGQYATNEKLFF; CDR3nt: TGTGCCAGCAGCGTAGGGCAATACGCAACTAATGAAAAACTGTTTTTT
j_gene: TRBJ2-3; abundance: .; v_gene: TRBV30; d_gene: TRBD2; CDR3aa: CAWSVFGGELDTQYF; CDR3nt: TGTGCCTGGAGTGTATTCGGGGGGGAACTAGATACGCAGTATTTT
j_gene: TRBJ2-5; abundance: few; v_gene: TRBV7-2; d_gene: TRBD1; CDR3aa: CASSWTGHQETQYF; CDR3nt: TGTGCCAGCAGCTGGACAGGGCATCAAGAGACCCAGTACTTC
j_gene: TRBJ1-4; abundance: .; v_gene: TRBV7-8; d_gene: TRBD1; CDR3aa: CASSQLTGGNEKLFF; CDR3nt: TGTGCCAGCAGCCAACTGACAGGGGGTAATGAAAAACTGTTTTTT
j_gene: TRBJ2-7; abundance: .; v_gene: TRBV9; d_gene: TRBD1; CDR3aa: CASSAGTGVGEQYF; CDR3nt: TGTGCCAGCAGCGCCGGGACAGGGGTCGGCGAGCAGTACTTC
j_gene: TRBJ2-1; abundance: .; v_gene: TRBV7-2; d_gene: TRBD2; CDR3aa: CASSSIVLRQRGGGEQFF; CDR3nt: TGTGCCAGCAGCTCAATCGTCCTTCGACAGCGGGGGGGAGGTGAGCAGTTCTTC
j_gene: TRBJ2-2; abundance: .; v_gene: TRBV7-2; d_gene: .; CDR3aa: CASSPSGGRPGELFF; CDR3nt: TGTGCCAGCAGCCCATCCGGGGGGCGGCCCGGGGAGCTGTTTTTT
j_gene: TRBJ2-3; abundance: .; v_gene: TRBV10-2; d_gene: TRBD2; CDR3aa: CASSEGASGLRADTQYF; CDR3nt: TGCGCCAGCAGTGAGGGGGCTAGCGGGTTGCGGGCAGATACGCAGTATTTT
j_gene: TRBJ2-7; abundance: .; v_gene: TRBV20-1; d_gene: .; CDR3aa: CSAARSEQYF; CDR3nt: TGCAGTGCTGCCAGATCCGAGCAGTACTTC
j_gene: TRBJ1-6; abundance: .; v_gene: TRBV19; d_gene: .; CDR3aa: CASSASPPGGSPLHF; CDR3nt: TGTGCCAGTAGTGCCTCCCCACCGGGAGGGTCACCCCTCCACTTT
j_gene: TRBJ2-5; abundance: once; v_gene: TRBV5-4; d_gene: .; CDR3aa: CASSLGSGAGETQYF; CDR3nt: TGTGCCAGCAGCTTGGGTTCAGGGGCCGGAGAGACCCAGTACTTC
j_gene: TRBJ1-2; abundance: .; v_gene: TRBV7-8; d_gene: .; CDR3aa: CASSLASGAHGYTF; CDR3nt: TGTGCCAGCAGCTTAGCGAGTGGGGCCCATGGCTACACCTTC
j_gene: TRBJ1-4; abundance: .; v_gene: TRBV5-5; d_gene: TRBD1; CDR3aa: CASSRTGGDEKLFF; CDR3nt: TGTGCCAGCAGCCGGACAGGGGGGGATGAAAAACTGTTTTTT
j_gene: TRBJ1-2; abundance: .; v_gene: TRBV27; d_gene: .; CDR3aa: CASSFSGRQYYGYTF; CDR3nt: TGTGCCAGCAGTTTTTCCGGGCGACAGTACTATGGCTACACCTTC
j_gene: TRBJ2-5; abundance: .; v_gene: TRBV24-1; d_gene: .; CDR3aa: CATSETAQETQYF; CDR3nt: TGTGCCACCAGTGAGACAGCCCAAGAGACCCAGTACTTC
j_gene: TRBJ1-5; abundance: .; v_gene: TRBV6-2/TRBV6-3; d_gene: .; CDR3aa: CASSQPTTWVNQPQHF; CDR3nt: TGTGCCAGCAGCCAGCCGACTACATGGGTCAATCAGCCCCAGCATTTT
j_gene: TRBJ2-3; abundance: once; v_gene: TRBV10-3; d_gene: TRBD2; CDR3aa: CAVSTSGPNTDTQYF; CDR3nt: TGTGCCGTCTCGACTAGCGGGCCTAACACAGATACGCAGTATTTT
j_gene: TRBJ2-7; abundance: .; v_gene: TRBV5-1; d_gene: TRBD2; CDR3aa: CASSLAGGAYEQYF; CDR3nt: TGCGCCAGCAGCTTGGCCGGGGGGGCCTACGAGCAGTACTTC
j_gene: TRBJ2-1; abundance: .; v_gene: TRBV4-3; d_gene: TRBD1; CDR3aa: CASSQHQPGGNEQFF; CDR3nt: TGCGCCAGCAGCCAACACCAACCAGGGGGAAATGAGCAGTTCTTC
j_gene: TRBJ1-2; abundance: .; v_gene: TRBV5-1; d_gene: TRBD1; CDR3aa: CASRSGQTNYGYTF; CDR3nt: TGCGCCAGCAGATCGGGACAGACTAACTATGGCTACACCTTC
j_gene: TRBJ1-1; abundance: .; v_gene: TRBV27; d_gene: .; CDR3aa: CASRTRRQQLNTEAFF; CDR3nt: TGTGCCAGCAGGACCCGGCGACAGCAACTGAACACTGAAGCTTTCTTT
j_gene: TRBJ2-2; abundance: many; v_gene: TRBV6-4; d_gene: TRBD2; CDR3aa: CASSEASGNTGELFF; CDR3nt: TGTGCCAGCAGTGAAGCTAGCGGGAACACCGGGGAGCTGTTTTTT
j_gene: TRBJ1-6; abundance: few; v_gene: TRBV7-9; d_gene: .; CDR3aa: CASSLLEDSPLHF; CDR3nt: TGTGCCAGCAGCTTATTGGAGGATTCACCCCTCCACTTT
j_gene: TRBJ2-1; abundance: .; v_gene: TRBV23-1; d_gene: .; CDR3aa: CASSQSRGQGSSNEQFF; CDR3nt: TGCGCCAGCAGTCAATCGCGGGGGCAGGGGTCCAGCAATGAGCAGTTCTTC
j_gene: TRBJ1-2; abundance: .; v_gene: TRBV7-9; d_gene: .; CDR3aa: CASSLRDGYTF; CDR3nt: TGTGCCAGCAGCTTACGGGATGGCTACACCTTC
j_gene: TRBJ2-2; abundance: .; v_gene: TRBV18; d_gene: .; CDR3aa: CASSPLKVGGITTGELFF; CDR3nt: TGTGCCAGCTCACCTTTGAAGGTGGGGGGTATTACCACCGGGGAGCTGTTTTTT
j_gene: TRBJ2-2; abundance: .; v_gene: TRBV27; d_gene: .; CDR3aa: CASSPRRLALGELFF; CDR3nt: TGTGCCAGCAGTCCCCGTCGGCTAGCTCTCGGGGAGCTGTTTTTT
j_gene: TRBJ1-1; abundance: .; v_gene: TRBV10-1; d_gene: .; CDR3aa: CASRAAGMNTEAFF; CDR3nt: TGCGCCAGCAGGGCGGCAGGGATGAACACTGAAGCTTTCTTT
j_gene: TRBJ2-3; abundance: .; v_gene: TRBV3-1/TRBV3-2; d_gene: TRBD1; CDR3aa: CASSQDRDRGTDTQYF; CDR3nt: TGTGCCAGCAGCCAAGATAGGGACAGGGGGACAGATACGCAGTATTTT
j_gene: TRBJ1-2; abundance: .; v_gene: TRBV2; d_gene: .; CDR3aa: CASRRNPGTTNYGYTF; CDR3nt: TGTGCCAGCAGGCGCAATCCAGGGACAACTAACTATGGCTACACCTTC
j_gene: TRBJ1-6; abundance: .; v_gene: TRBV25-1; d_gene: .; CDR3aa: CASRGGGRGNSPLHF; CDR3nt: TGTGCCAGCAGGGGTGGGGGCAGAGGTAATTCACCCCTCCACTTT